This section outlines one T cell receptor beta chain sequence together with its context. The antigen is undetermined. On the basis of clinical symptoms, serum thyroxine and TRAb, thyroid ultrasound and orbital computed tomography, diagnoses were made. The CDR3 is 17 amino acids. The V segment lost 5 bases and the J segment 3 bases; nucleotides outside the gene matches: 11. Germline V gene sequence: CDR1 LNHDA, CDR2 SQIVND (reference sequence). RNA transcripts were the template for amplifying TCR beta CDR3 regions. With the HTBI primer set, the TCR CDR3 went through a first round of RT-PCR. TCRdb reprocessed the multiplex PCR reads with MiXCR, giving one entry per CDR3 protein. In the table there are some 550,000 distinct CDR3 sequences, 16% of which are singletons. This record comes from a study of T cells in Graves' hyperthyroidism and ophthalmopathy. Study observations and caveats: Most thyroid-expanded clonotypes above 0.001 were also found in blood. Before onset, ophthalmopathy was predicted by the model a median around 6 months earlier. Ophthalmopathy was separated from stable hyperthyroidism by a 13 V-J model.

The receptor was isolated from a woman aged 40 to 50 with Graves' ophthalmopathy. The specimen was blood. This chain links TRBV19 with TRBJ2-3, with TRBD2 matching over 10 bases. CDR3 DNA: TGTGCCAGTAGTCCGCGGACTAGCGGAAAGGGGACAGATACGCAGTATTTT. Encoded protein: CASSPRTSGKGTDTQYF. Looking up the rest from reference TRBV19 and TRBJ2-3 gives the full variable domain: DGGITQSPKYLFRKEGQNVTLSCEQNLNHDAMYWYRQDPGQGLRLIYYSQIVNDFQKGDIAEGYSVSREKKESFPLTVTSAQKNPTAFYLCASSPRTSGKGTDTQYFGPGTRLTVL.